This is a list of T cell receptor beta chains from one sample in a study of radiotherapy plus CTLA-4 blockade in lung cancer. Assay used: immunoSEQ multiplex PCR; TCRdb lists only in-frame clones, some missing. The sample lists 55,000 to 80,000 clones, around 80% occurring once. Source: peripheral blood, taken from a patient treated with radiotherapy plus ipilimumab. The origin of the receptors is a human donor with non-small cell lung cancer who had a complete response to radiotherapy plus ipilimumab. Both conserved end residues are part of each CDR3. Fields, in order: D gene, clone size, J gene, V gene, CDR3 protein, CDR3 DNA. A D gene is named only where the DNA matches it firmly. Rows may omit the clone size; those that give it use once, few, many or a size class.

d_call: .
clone_size: .
j_call: TRBJ2-2
v_call: TRBV4-3
cdr3_aa: CASSQLGMTGELFF
cdr3_nt: TGCGCCAGCAGCCAACTGGGCATGACCGGGGAGCTGTTTTTT

d_call: TRBD1
clone_size: few
j_call: TRBJ2-5
v_call: TRBV11-3
cdr3_aa: CASSHGTGKETQYF
cdr3_nt: TGTGCCAGCAGCCATGGGACAGGGAAAGAGACCCAGTACTTC

d_call: TRBD2
clone_size: once
j_call: TRBJ2-3
v_call: TRBV7-6
cdr3_aa: CASSLASSGGPLGTDTQYF
cdr3_nt: TGTGCCAGCAGCTTAGCGTCGAGCGGGGGGCCCTTAGGCACAGATACGCAGTATTTT

d_call: .
clone_size: few
j_call: TRBJ1-1
v_call: TRBV7-8
cdr3_aa: CASRRGRVNTEAFF
cdr3_nt: TGTGCCAGCAGGCGGGGGAGGGTAAACACTGAAGCTTTCTTT

d_call: TRBD1
clone_size: .
j_call: TRBJ1-1
v_call: TRBV28
cdr3_aa: CASSPPPGQVMNTEAFF
cdr3_nt: TGTGCCAGCAGTCCACCTCCGGGACAGGTTATGAACACTGAAGCTTTCTTT

d_call: TRBD2
clone_size: .
j_call: TRBJ2-1
v_call: TRBV7-9
cdr3_aa: CASPAREGPYNEQFF
cdr3_nt: TGTGCATCCCCCGCGCGGGAGGGGCCCTACAATGAGCAGTTCTTC

d_call: TRBD1
clone_size: .
j_call: TRBJ1-2
v_call: TRBV29-1
cdr3_aa: CSARWGDRDYGYTF
cdr3_nt: TGCAGCGCGCGTTGGGGGGACAGGGACTATGGCTACACCTTC

d_call: TRBD1
clone_size: .
j_call: TRBJ1-1
v_call: TRBV6-1
cdr3_aa: CASSGWVGTGGVEAFF
cdr3_nt: TGTGCCAGCAGTGGTTGGGTGGGGACAGGGGGGGTTGAAGCTTTCTTT

d_call: .
clone_size: .
j_call: TRBJ1-1
v_call: TRBV4-3
cdr3_aa: CASSQEEIGNTEAFF
cdr3_nt: TGCGCCAGCAGCCAAGAGGAGATCGGGAACACTGAAGCTTTCTTT

d_call: TRBD1
clone_size: .
j_call: TRBJ1-4
v_call: TRBV29-1
cdr3_aa: CSVEGQGQGEKLFF
cdr3_nt: TGCAGCGTTGAGGGACAGGGGCAAGGTGAAAAACTGTTTTTT

d_call: .
clone_size: .
j_call: TRBJ1-4
v_call: TRBV5-1
cdr3_aa: CASSLSTGSEKLFF
cdr3_nt: TGCGCCAGCAGCTTGTCTACAGGGAGTGAAAAACTGTTTTTT

d_call: .
clone_size: .
j_call: TRBJ1-2
v_call: TRBV5-6
cdr3_aa: CASSLELASYFYGYTF
cdr3_nt: TGTGCCAGCAGCTTGGAACTGGCCAGTTATTTTTATGGCTACACCTTC

d_call: .
clone_size: .
j_call: TRBJ1-4
v_call: TRBV11-2
cdr3_aa: CASSQIGSPIELFF
cdr3_nt: TGTGCCAGCAGCCAGATCGGATCGCCAATAGAACTGTTTTTT

d_call: .
clone_size: few
j_call: TRBJ1-3
v_call: TRBV19
cdr3_aa: CASSITGNTIYF
cdr3_nt: TGTGCCAGTAGTATAACTGGAAACACCATATATTTT

d_call: TRBD1
clone_size: .
j_call: TRBJ1-5
v_call: TRBV30
cdr3_aa: CAWTRTGGNQPQHF
cdr3_nt: TGTGCCTGGACCCGGACAGGGGGCAATCAGCCCCAGCATTTT

d_call: .
clone_size: .
j_call: TRBJ1-3
v_call: TRBV7-6
cdr3_aa: CASSPTASSGNTIYF
cdr3_nt: TGTGCCAGCAGCCCGACAGCTTCCTCTGGAAACACCATATATTTT

d_call: .
clone_size: .
j_call: TRBJ1-1
v_call: TRBV5-1
cdr3_aa: CASSLAGNTEAFF
cdr3_nt: TGCGCCAGCAGCTTGGCCGGGAACACTGAAGCTTTCTTT

d_call: .
clone_size: few
j_call: TRBJ2-7
v_call: TRBV7-2
cdr3_aa: CASSLAGGASYEQYF
cdr3_nt: TGTGCCAGCAGCTTAGCGGGGGGCGCCTCGTACGAGCAGTACTTC

d_call: .
clone_size: .
j_call: TRBJ2-2
v_call: TRBV5-1
cdr3_aa: CASSLDTGYTGELFF
cdr3_nt: TGCGCCAGCAGCTTGGATACAGGCTACACCGGGGAGCTGTTTTTT

d_call: .
clone_size: medium-sized
j_call: TRBJ2-7
v_call: TRBV4-1
cdr3_aa: CASSQSSSYEQYF
cdr3_nt: TGCGCCAGCAGCCAAAGCAGTTCCTACGAGCAGTACTTC

d_call: .
clone_size: .
j_call: TRBJ2-1
v_call: TRBV18
cdr3_aa: CASSPRRDGLYNEQFF
cdr3_nt: TGTGCCAGCTCACCCAGGCGGGACGGTCTCTACAATGAGCAGTTCTTC

d_call: .
clone_size: .
j_call: TRBJ2-2
v_call: TRBV27
cdr3_aa: CASRRQVNTGELFF
cdr3_nt: TGTGCCAGCAGAAGACAGGTGAACACCGGGGAGCTGTTTTTT

d_call: .
clone_size: .
j_call: TRBJ1-4
v_call: TRBV7-9
cdr3_aa: CASSSRTITKKLFF
cdr3_nt: TGTGCCAGCAGCTCCCGCACAATAACCAAAAAACTGTTTTTT

d_call: TRBD2
clone_size: .
j_call: TRBJ2-5
v_call: TRBV6-1
cdr3_aa: CASRGGLAGQETQYF
cdr3_nt: TGTGCCAGCAGAGGGGGACTAGCGGGCCAAGAGACCCAGTACTTC

d_call: TRBD1
clone_size: .
j_call: TRBJ1-2
v_call: TRBV19
cdr3_aa: CASSNKGQALDYGYTF
cdr3_nt: TGTGCCAGTAGCAACAAAGGACAGGCCTTGGACTATGGCTACACCTTC

d_call: .
clone_size: .
j_call: TRBJ2-5
v_call: TRBV18
cdr3_aa: CASSPDSQETQYF
cdr3_nt: TGTGCCAGCTCACCAGACAGCCAAGAGACCCAGTACTTC

d_call: TRBD2
clone_size: .
j_call: TRBJ2-7
v_call: TRBV9
cdr3_aa: CASSVATVAGESYEQYF
cdr3_nt: TGTGCCAGCAGCGTAGCTACTGTTGCGGGGGAGTCCTACGAGCAGTACTTC

d_call: .
clone_size: .
j_call: TRBJ2-2
v_call: TRBV29-1
cdr3_aa: CSVAGHRNTGELFF
cdr3_nt: TGCAGCGTGGCGGGACACCGAAACACCGGGGAGCTGTTTTTT

d_call: .
clone_size: .
j_call: TRBJ2-3
v_call: TRBV11-2
cdr3_aa: CASSQYPVGTDTQYF
cdr3_nt: TGTGCCAGCAGCCAATATCCAGTTGGTACAGATACGCAGTATTTT

d_call: .
clone_size: .
j_call: TRBJ2-7
v_call: TRBV10-3
cdr3_aa: CAISDGNYEQYF
cdr3_nt: TGTGCCATCAGTGACGGGAACTACGAGCAGTACTTC

d_call: TRBD1
clone_size: .
j_call: TRBJ2-4
v_call: TRBV19
cdr3_aa: CASSIWDRKNIQYF
cdr3_nt: TGTGCCAGTAGTATTTGGGACAGAAAAAACATTCAGTACTTC

d_call: .
clone_size: .
j_call: TRBJ2-3
v_call: TRBV18
cdr3_aa: CASSPPKFGYTDTQYF
cdr3_nt: TGTGCCAGCTCACCCCCCAAGTTCGGGTACACAGATACGCAGTATTTT

d_call: .
clone_size: .
j_call: TRBJ1-5
v_call: TRBV7-2
cdr3_aa: CASSLEGGLDF
cdr3_nt: TGTGCCAGCAGCTTAGAGGGGGGGTTGGATTTT

d_call: TRBD2
clone_size: .
j_call: TRBJ2-1
v_call: TRBV10-2
cdr3_aa: CASSESEAGGRYNEQFF
cdr3_nt: TGCGCCAGCAGTGAGTCGGAAGCGGGGGGCCGATACAATGAGCAGTTCTTC

d_call: .
clone_size: .
j_call: TRBJ1-6
v_call: TRBV21-1
cdr3_aa: CASSILRDRWDSSYNSPLHF
cdr3_nt: TGTGCCAGCAGCATCCTCCGGGACAGGTGGGATAGCTCCTATAATTCACCCCTCCACTTT

d_call: TRBD2
clone_size: .
j_call: TRBJ2-5
v_call: TRBV10-3
cdr3_aa: CAISDSGVETQYF
cdr3_nt: TGTGCCATCAGTGACAGCGGGGTTGAGACCCAGTACTTC

d_call: .
clone_size: .
j_call: TRBJ2-5
v_call: TRBV9
cdr3_aa: CASSVAAGPKETQYF
cdr3_nt: TGTGCCAGCAGCGTAGCGGCCGGGCCCAAAGAGACCCAGTACTTC

d_call: .
clone_size: .
j_call: TRBJ2-5
v_call: TRBV11-2
cdr3_aa: CASSLGGGPGETQYF
cdr3_nt: TGTGCCAGCAGCTTAGGTGGGGGACCGGGTGAGACCCAGTACTTC

d_call: .
clone_size: .
j_call: TRBJ1-5
v_call: TRBV7-2
cdr3_aa: CASSLDPKRSGNQPQHF
cdr3_nt: TGTGCCAGCAGCTTAGATCCAAAAAGATCTGGAAATCAGCCCCAGCATTTT

d_call: .
clone_size: .
j_call: TRBJ2-5
v_call: TRBV4-3
cdr3_aa: CASSPSLAEGGETQYF
cdr3_nt: TGCGCCAGCAGCCCCTCGCTAGCGGAGGGGGGAGAGACCCAGTACTTC

d_call: .
clone_size: .
j_call: TRBJ1-1
v_call: TRBV7-8
cdr3_aa: CASSPGRSTEAFF
cdr3_nt: TGTGCCAGCAGCCCAGGGAGGAGCACTGAAGCTTTCTTT

d_call: .
clone_size: .
j_call: TRBJ2-1
v_call: TRBV28
cdr3_aa: CASYSGLSYNEQFF
cdr3_nt: TGTGCCAGTTACAGCGGGCTCTCCTACAATGAGCAGTTCTTC

d_call: TRBD2
clone_size: few
j_call: TRBJ2-3
v_call: TRBV6-5
cdr3_aa: CASSLAGGGADTQYF
cdr3_nt: TGTGCCAGCAGTCTAGCGGGGGGAGGAGCAGATACGCAGTATTTT

d_call: .
clone_size: .
j_call: TRBJ2-2
v_call: TRBV18
cdr3_aa: CASSPPRGAGELFF
cdr3_nt: TGTGCCAGCTCACCACCGAGGGGCGCCGGGGAGCTGTTTTTT

d_call: .
clone_size: .
j_call: TRBJ2-6
v_call: TRBV9
cdr3_aa: CASSVVSPAGANVLTF
cdr3_nt: TGTGCCAGCAGCGTAGTCAGTCCGGCTGGGGCCAACGTCCTGACTTTC

d_call: TRBD1
clone_size: .
j_call: TRBJ2-7
v_call: TRBV27
cdr3_aa: CASSLSRGQNYEQYF
cdr3_nt: TGTGCCAGCAGTTTATCCCGGGGACAGAACTACGAGCAGTACTTC

d_call: TRBD2
clone_size: .
j_call: TRBJ2-3
v_call: TRBV9
cdr3_aa: CASSVFAGDTDTQYF
cdr3_nt: TGTGCCAGCAGCGTATTTGCGGGGGACACAGATACGCAGTATTTT

d_call: .
clone_size: .
j_call: TRBJ2-1
v_call: TRBV6-5
cdr3_aa: CASQTQGSNEQFF
cdr3_nt: TGTGCCAGCCAGACACAGGGATCCAATGAGCAGTTCTTC

d_call: .
clone_size: .
j_call: TRBJ1-6
v_call: TRBV2
cdr3_aa: CASSDAVSHSPLHF
cdr3_nt: TGTGCCAGCAGTGACGCGGTTTCGCATTCACCCCTCCACTTT

d_call: .
clone_size: few
j_call: TRBJ2-2
v_call: TRBV14
cdr3_aa: CASSQERLSANTGELFF
cdr3_nt: TGTGCCAGCAGCCAAGAACGGCTGTCAGCGAACACCGGGGAGCTGTTTTTT

d_call: .
clone_size: .
j_call: TRBJ2-2
v_call: TRBV9
cdr3_aa: CASSVVSGTGELFF
cdr3_nt: TGTGCCAGCAGCGTAGTATCAGGGACCGGGGAGCTGTTTTTT

d_call: TRBD2
clone_size: .
j_call: TRBJ2-1
v_call: TRBV4-3
cdr3_aa: CASSQDALAGGPGNEQFF
cdr3_nt: TGCGCCAGCAGCCAAGATGCCCTAGCGGGAGGGCCGGGGAATGAGCAGTTCTTC

d_call: TRBD1
clone_size: .
j_call: TRBJ1-5
v_call: TRBV29-1
cdr3_aa: CSVLDRGSGQPQHF
cdr3_nt: TGCAGCGTCCTGGACAGGGGGTCGGGTCAGCCCCAGCATTTT

d_call: .
clone_size: .
j_call: TRBJ2-1
v_call: TRBV10-2
cdr3_aa: CASSGTEHNEQFF
cdr3_nt: TGCGCCAGCAGCGGGACGGAACACAATGAGCAGTTCTTC

d_call: .
clone_size: .
j_call: TRBJ1-2
v_call: TRBV6-1
cdr3_aa: CASSLFGTAYYGYTF
cdr3_nt: TGTGCCAGCAGTTTATTCGGGACTGCGTACTATGGCTACACCTTC

d_call: .
clone_size: .
j_call: TRBJ2-1
v_call: TRBV15
cdr3_aa: CATSRDPSIFSSSSYNEQFF
cdr3_nt: TGTGCCACCAGCAGAGATCCCTCGATATTTAGCTCAAGCTCCTACAATGAGCAGTTCTTC

d_call: .
clone_size: .
j_call: TRBJ1-2
v_call: TRBV15
cdr3_aa: CATSRVHQGRPYGYTF
cdr3_nt: TGTGCCACCAGCAGAGTCCATCAGGGCCGCCCCTATGGCTACACCTTC

d_call: TRBD1
clone_size: .
j_call: TRBJ1-5
v_call: TRBV4-1
cdr3_aa: CASSQEGGQGNQPQHF
cdr3_nt: TGCGCCAGCAGCCAAGAAGGAGGACAGGGAAATCAGCCCCAGCATTTT

d_call: .
clone_size: .
j_call: TRBJ2-2
v_call: TRBV18
cdr3_aa: CASSPSSTGELFF
cdr3_nt: TGTGCCAGCTCACCATCCAGCACCGGGGAGCTGTTTTTT